This TCR beta chain was observed in a study of blood T cell repertoires in COVID-19. Authors' data handling: Amplification from reference gene primers served as the basis for estimated nucleated cell counts. Sequencing used immunoSEQ multiplex PCR; TCRdb keeps in-frame clones, though not all of them. The V and J calls and the clone size are those of that table, but D and trimming were determined from the DNA. The sample includes some 130,000 clones, 86% seen only once; the top ten take under 2.5%. This CDR3 is 15 amino acids long. CDR1 SEHNR and CDR2 FQNEAQ come from the germline V gene (reference sequence). The trim removed 4 bases at V and 11 bases at J, leaving 14 bases unmatched.

The source is a woman aged 50 to 60 who had recovered from COVID-19. Material for sequencing was PBMCs or T cells enriched from blood (not recorded which). This chain uses TRBV7-9 with TRBJ1-5, with 7 bases lining up with TRBD1. CDR3 nucleotides: TGTGCCAGCAGCTCCGGGACAGAGTCCTCTTGGGCCCAGCATTTT. Amino acid sequence: CASSSGTESSWAQHF. The whole variable domain, remainder taken from reference TRBV7-9 and TRBJ1-5, is DTGVSQNPRHKITKRGQNVTFRCDPISEHNRLYWYRQTLGQGPEFLTYFQNEAQLEKSRLLSDRFSAERPKGSFSTLEIQRTEQGDSAMYLCASSSGTESSWAQHFGDGTRLSIL.